The T cell receptor (beta chain) under discussion was sequenced for a study of fetal regulatory T cell absence and autoimmunity. Study details: Exocrine pancreas autoimmunity occurred in IPEX patients lacking clinical diabetes. Whole-study results and caveats: The oligoclonal enrichment was interpreted as supporting antigen-driven pancreatic autoimmunity before birth in IPEX syndrome. Pancreas and cord blood did not differ much in TRB family usage.

The survey-level immunoSEQ assay was used. Sequencing used immunoSEQ multiplex PCR; TCRdb keeps in-frame clones, though not all of them. Of just over 45,000 clones listed, about 86% were seen once; the top ten hold 0.4% to 0.45%. Germline V lookup: CDR1 SGHAT, CDR2 FQNNGV. This CDR3 is 14 amino acids long. J gave up 6 bases and V 3 bases, and 6 bases lay outside the gene matches. Of note for this clone: Its target is unknown.

V gene TRBV11-2 combines with J gene TRBJ2-3; 7 nucleotides line up with TRBD2. The TCR was taken from a newborn boy with IPEX syndrome. The sample taken for sequencing was cord blood. The CDR3 sequence: CASSFLREGDTQYF. The CDR3 DNA reads as TGTGCCAGCAGCTTTTTAAGGGAGGGGGATACGCAGTATTTT. Supplemented by reference TRBV11-2 and TRBJ2-3, the full variable domain reads EAGVAQSPRYKIIEKRQSVAFWCNPISGHATLYWYQQILGQGPKLLIQFQNNGVVDDSQLPKDRFSAERLKGVDSTLKIQPAKLEDSAVYLCASSFLREGDTQYFGPGTRLTVL.